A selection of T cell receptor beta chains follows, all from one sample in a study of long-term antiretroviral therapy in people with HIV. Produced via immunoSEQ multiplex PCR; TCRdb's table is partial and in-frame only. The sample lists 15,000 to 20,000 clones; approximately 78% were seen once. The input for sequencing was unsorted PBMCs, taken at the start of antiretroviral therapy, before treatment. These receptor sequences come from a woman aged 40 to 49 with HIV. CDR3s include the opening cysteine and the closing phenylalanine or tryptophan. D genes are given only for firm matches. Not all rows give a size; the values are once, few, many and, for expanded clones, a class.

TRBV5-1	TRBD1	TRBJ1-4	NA	TGCGCCAGCAGCCCGGGACAGGGGAAGGCAAAACTGTTTTTT	CASSPGQGKAKLFF
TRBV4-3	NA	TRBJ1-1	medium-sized	TGCGCCAGCAGCCACGGCCGGATTAGGAACACTGAAGCTTTCTTT	CASSHGRIRNTEAFF
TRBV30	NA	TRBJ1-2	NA	TGTGCCTGGAGCCGGACAGTCTATGGCTACACCTTC	CAWSRTVYGYTF
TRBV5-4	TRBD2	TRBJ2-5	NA	TGTGCCAGCAGCCCCGCGGGGGGTTTGCAAGAGACCCAGTACTTC	CASSPAGGLQETQYF
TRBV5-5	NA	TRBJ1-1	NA	TGTGCCAGCAGCTTGGAGACAGAGGAGAACACTGAAGCTTTCTTT	CASSLETEENTEAFF
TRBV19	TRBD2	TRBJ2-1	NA	TGTGCCAGTAGTATCGGGGGGGGAATCGGCAATGAGCAGTTCTTC	CASSIGGGIGNEQFF
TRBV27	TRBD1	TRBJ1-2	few	TGTGCCAGCAGCCAACAGGGGGGTAACTATGGCTACACCTTC	CASSQQGGNYGYTF
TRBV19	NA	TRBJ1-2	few	TGTGCCAGTAGTATCGAGGGCCTCTATGGCTACACCTTC	CASSIEGLYGYTF
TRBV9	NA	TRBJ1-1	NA	TGTGCCAGCAGCGTAGCGCAGGACGGGAGCACTGAAGCTTTCTTT	CASSVAQDGSTEAFF
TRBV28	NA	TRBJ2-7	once	TGTGCCAGCGCGAAAACCGGGGTAACGTATGAGCAGTACTTC	CASAKTGVTYEQYF
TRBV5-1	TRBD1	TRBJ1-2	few	TGCGCCAGCAGCCTGGACAGGCGATACTATGGCTACACCTTC	CASSLDRRYYGYTF
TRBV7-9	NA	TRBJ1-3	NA	TGTGCCAGCACCTCCGGAGTCACTATATATTTT	CASTSGVTIYF
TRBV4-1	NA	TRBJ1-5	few	TGCGCCAGCAGCCAAGATGCAGGGAGAGGTCAGCCCCAGCATTTT	CASSQDAGRGQPQHF
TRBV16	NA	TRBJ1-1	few	TGTGCCAGCAGCCAATCATCAGGCGGCAGGGCTTTTACTGAAGCTTTCTTT	CASSQSSGGRAFTEAFF
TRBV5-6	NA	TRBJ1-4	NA	TGTGCCAGCAGCTTAATTCCCGGGACGGTTTATGAAAAACTGTTTTTT	CASSLIPGTVYEKLFF
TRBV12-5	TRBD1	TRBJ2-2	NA	TGTGCTAGTGGTTTCACAGGGGGTAACACCGGGGAGCTGTTTTTT	CASGFTGGNTGELFF
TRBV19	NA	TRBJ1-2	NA	TGTGCCAGTAGTCCCACCTGGGGGGACGGCTATGGCTACACCTTC	CASSPTWGDGYGYTF
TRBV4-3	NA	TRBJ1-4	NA	TGCGCCAGCAGCCACTCGCAGGGCCCAACTAATGAAAAACTGTTTTTT	CASSHSQGPTNEKLFF
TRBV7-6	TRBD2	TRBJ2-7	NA	TGTGCCAGCAGCCCCCTAGCGGGAAGCTACGAGCAGTACTTC	CASSPLAGSYEQYF
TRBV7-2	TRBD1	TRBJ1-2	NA	TGTGCCAGCAGCCCGCTTCGGACAGGTCAAGGCTACACCTTC	CASSPLRTGQGYTF
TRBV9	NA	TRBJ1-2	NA	TGTGCCAGCGCGGGGGGGGACTATGGCTACACCTTC	CASAGGDYGYTF
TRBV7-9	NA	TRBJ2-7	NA	TGTGCCAGCAGCTTAGCGGGCAATACAGTGGGAGCCTACGAGCAGTACTTC	CASSLAGNTVGAYEQYF
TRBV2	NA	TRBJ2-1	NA	TGTGCCAGCAGTCCGCGGGGTAAGCAGTTCTTC	CASSPRGKQFF
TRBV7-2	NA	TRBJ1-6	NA	TGTGCCAGCAGCTTGGAAGGGAGGGTGAAATTCTATAATTCACCCCTCCACTTT	CASSLEGRVKFYNSPLHF
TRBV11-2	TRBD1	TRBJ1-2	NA	TGTGCCAGCAGCTTGAGCCTCGGACAGGGTGGAGGCTACACCTTC	CASSLSLGQGGGYTF
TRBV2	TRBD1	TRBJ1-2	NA	TGTGCCAGCAGTCCACAGGGGAACTATGGCTACACCTTC	CASSPQGNYGYTF
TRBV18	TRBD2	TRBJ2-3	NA	TGTGCCAGCTCACCGGGACTAACTACAGATACGCAGTATTTT	CASSPGLTTDTQYF
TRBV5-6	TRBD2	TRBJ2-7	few	TGTGCCAGCAGCTTCGGGACTAGCTACGAGCAGTACTTC	CASSFGTSYEQYF
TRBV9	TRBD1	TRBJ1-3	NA	TGTGCCAGCAGCGAGAGGGGGACAGTTTGGGGCAGAAACACCATATATTTT	CASSERGTVWGRNTIYF
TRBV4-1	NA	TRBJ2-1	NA	TGCGCCAGCAGCCAAGGGAGCAGGGAGCGGCAGTTCTTC	CASSQGSRERQFF
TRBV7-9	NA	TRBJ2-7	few	TGTGCCAGCAGCTTCGGCCCAACTAGGTCCTACGAGCAGTACTTC	CASSFGPTRSYEQYF
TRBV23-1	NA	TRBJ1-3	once	TGCGCCAGCAGTCATTGGGGACGGCGAGGAAACACCATATATTTT	CASSHWGRRGNTIYF
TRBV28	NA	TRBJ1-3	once	TGTGCCAGCGGTTCTTCCAAGGGGACCTCTCGCACCATATATTTT	CASGSSKGTSRTIYF
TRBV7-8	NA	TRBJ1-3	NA	TGTGCCAGCAGCTCTTCCGGGTTCCTCGGAAACACCATATATTTT	CASSSSGFLGNTIYF
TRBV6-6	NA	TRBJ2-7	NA	TGTGCCAGCAGCCTCGGACAGCGAGCCTACGAGCAGTACTTC	CASSLGQRAYEQYF
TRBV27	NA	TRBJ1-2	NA	TGTGCCAGCAGACCCGATGGCAGGGATCGGGATGGCTACACCTTC	CASRPDGRDRDGYTF
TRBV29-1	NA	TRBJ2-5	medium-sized	TGCAGCGTTGAGGGAACAGGGTTCGCAGAGACCCAGTACTTC	CSVEGTGFAETQYF
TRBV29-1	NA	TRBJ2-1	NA	TGCAGCGTTGATGGCTTCTCCTACAATGAGCAGTTCTTC	CSVDGFSYNEQFF
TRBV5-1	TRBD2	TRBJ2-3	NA	TGCGCCAGCAGCTTTAGCGGGGGTGATACAGATACGCAGTATTTT	CASSFSGGDTDTQYF
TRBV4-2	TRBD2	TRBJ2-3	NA	TGTGCCAGCAGCCGAGAGACTAGTAGCGGGGGGGCCGGCACAGATACGCAGTATTTT	CASSRETSSGGAGTDTQYF
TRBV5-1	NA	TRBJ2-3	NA	TGCGCCAGCAGCTTTAAAATAAAGGGCCCGTATAAGGCAGATACGCAGTATTTT	CASSFKIKGPYKADTQYF
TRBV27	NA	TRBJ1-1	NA	TGTGCCAGCCGCATTACAGAAATGAACACTGAAGCTTTCTTT	CASRITEMNTEAFF
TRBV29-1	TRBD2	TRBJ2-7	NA	TGCAGCGTTGAAGTACAGCGGGGGGACGAGCAGTACTTC	CSVEVQRGDEQYF